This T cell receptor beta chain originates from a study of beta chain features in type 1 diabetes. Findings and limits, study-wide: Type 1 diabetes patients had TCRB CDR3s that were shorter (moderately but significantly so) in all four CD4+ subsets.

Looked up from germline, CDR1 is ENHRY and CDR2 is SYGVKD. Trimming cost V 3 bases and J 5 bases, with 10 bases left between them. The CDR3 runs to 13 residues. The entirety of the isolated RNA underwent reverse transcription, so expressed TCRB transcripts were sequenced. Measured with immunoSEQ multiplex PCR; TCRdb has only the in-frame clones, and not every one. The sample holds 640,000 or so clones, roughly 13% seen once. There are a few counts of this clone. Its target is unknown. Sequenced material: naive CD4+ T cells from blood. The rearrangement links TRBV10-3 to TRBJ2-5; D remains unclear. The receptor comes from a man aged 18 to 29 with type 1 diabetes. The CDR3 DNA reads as TGTGCCATCAGTGAAGGTGGCCCTGAGACCCAGTACTTC. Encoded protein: CAISEGGPETQYF.